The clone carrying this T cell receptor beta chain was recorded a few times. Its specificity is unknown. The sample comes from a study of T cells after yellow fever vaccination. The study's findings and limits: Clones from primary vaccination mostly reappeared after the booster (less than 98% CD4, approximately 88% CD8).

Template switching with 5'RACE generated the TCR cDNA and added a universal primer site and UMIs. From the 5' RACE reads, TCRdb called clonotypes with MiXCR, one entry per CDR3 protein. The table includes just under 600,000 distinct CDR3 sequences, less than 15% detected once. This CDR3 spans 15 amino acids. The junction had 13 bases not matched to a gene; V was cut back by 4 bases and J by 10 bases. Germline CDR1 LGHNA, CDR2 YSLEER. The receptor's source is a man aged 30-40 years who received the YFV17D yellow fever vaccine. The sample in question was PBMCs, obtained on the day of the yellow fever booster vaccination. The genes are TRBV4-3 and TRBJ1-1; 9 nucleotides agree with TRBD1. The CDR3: CASSPDTHGQGRAFF. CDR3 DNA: TGCGCCAGCAGCCCCGACACCCACGGACAGGGGAGAGCTTTCTTT.